A single sample is the source of the 21 T cell receptor beta chains below, sequenced in a study of T-cell reconstitution after alpha-beta-depleted transplantation in children. For TCRbeta, the library was prepared with unique molecular identifiers. Each CDR3 protein gets one entry after TCRdb re-called the PCR reads with MiXCR. This table has approximately 350,000 distinct CDR3 sequences, 15% to 20% appearing once. Specimen: PBMCs, mostly from graft donor cells, collected 360 days after TCRalphabeta/CD19-depleted stem cell transplant. These receptors originate from a male patient aged 2 to 10 who had a stem cell transplant for acute lymphoblastic leukemia, so the T cells may come from the graft donor.

The rearrangement joins TRBV10-2 to TRBJ2-1; TRBD2 matches 10 bases. Germline assignment: CDR1 WSHSY and CDR2 SAAADI. This CDR3 has 15 residues. V trimming: 3 bases; J trimming: 4 bases; junction bases outside the gene matches: 3. The CDR3 nucleotides read TGCGCCAGCAGTGACGTTAGCGGGAGGTACAATGAGCAGTTCTTC. Protein sequence: CASSDVSGRYNEQFF.

The chain is built from TRBV5-5 and TRBJ2-7; D possibly corresponds to TRBD1 (6 bases). The germline gives CDR1 SGHKS, CDR2 YYEKEE (reference sequence). V lost 0 bases and J lost 0, with 16 bases in between. The CDR3 is 17 amino acids. The chain's CDR3 is CASSLVTDSPSSYEQYF. The CDR3 region has the DNA TGTGCCAGCAGCTTGGTTACGGACAGTCCCAGCTCCTACGAGCAGTACTTC.

The J gene is TRBJ2-3, the V gene TRBV19, with 7 bases fitting TRBD2. The junction had 3 bases not matched to a gene; V was cut back by 9 bases and J by 6 bases. This CDR3 spans 11 amino acids. Germline loops: CDR1 LNHDA, CDR2 SQIVND (reference sequence). The CDR3 sequence: CASIGGDTQYF. For the CDR3, the DNA is TGTGCCAGCATCGGGGGGGATACGCAGTATTTT.

The V gene is TRBV6-5, the J gene TRBJ2-3; D is unresolved. The V end lost 3 bases, the J end lost 1 base, and 8 bases lay between the germline ends. CDR1 and CDR2 from the germline V gene are MNHEY and SVGAGI. This CDR3 region has 14 residues. CDR3 sequence (DNA): TGTGCCAGCAGTTATATCTCTCGCACAGATACGCAGTATTTT. Translated, it gives CASSYISRTDTQYF.

This clonotype occurred many times. The CDR3 sequence is CAISWASGTDTQYF. The CDR3 nucleotides read TGTGCCATCAGTTGGGCCTCCGGTACAGATACGCAGTATTTT. V is TRBV10-3 and J is TRBJ2-3; D not certain. V gave up 5 bases and J gave up 3 bases, with 12 bases separating them. The V gene's germline CDR1 is ENHRY and CDR2 SYGVKD. The CDR3 is 14 residues long.

This clonotype was observed a handful of times. The chain uses TRBV7-9 and TRBJ1-1; D not certain. Germline values: CDR1 SEHNR, CDR2 FQNEAQ (reference sequence). The CDR3 has 12 residues. The V end was cut by 8 bases, the J end by 6 bases, with 13 bases between. CDR3 sequence (DNA): TGTGCCAGCCGGAGGACTGGGGCTGAAGCTTTCTTT. Translation: CASRRTGAEAFF.

Only a few counts were recorded for this clonotype. One junction end disagrees with the germline gene, perhaps due to a read error. This chain links TRBV7-8 with TRBJ2-6, with 8 bases matching TRBD2. The CDR3 loop spans 16 amino acids. Germline V gives CDR1 SGHVS, CDR2 FQNEAQ. CDR3 in amino acids: CASTLAGLSGANVLTF. The CDR3 DNA reads TGTGCCAGCACCTTAGCGGGGCTCTCTGGGGCCAACGTCCTGACTTTC.

This clonotype was observed a handful of times. This chain connects TRBV28 to TRBJ2-1, with 10 bases fitting TRBD2. J was trimmed by 9 bases and V by 5 bases; bases with no gene match: 7. Germline V gives CDR1 MDHEN, CDR2 SYDVKM. There are 14 residues in the CDR3. CDR3 nucleotides: TGTGCCAGCAGTCCCCTAGCGGGAGTGAGTGAGCAGTTCTTC. This codes for CASSPLAGVSEQFF. Full variable domain (remainder filled in from reference TRBV28 and TRBJ2-1): DVKVTQSSRYLVKRTGEKVFLECVQDMDHENMFWYRQDPGLGLRLIYFSYDVKMKEKGDIPEGYSVSREKKERFSLILESASTNQTSMYLCASSPLAGVSEQFFGPGTRLTVL.

The chain carries TRBV18 and TRBJ2-1; 8 nucleotides match TRBD2. V dropped 2 bases and J dropped 0; count of bases not matched to a gene: 9. The CDR3 sequence is 18 residues long. The V gene's germline CDR1 is KGHSH and CDR2 LQKENI. CDR3 bases: TGTGCCAGCTCACCAAGGCCGGGACTAGTGGGCTCCTACAATGAGCAGTTCTTC. It encodes CASSPRPGLVGSYNEQFF.

The chain uses TRBV9 and TRBJ2-2; D is perhaps TRBD2 (5 bases). V dropped 0 bases and J dropped 0 bases, with 27 bases sitting between them. Germline loops: CDR1 SGDLS, CDR2 YYNGEE. The CDR3 is 22 residues long. CDR3 nucleotides: TGTGCCAGCAGCGTAGGCTTACATCCCGGACCCGCCGGACTGTCGAACACCGGGGAGCTGTTTTTT. Translated: CASSVGLHPGPAGLSNTGELFF.

The chain recombines TRBV29-1 with TRBJ2-6, with TRBD2 as a possible D gene (6 bases). Germline CDR1 SQVTM, CDR2 ANQGSEA. This CDR3 spans 18 amino acids. V dropped 5 bases and J dropped 0 bases, with 20 bases sitting between them. CDR3 sequence (DNA): TGCAGCGTTCTGGGCGGGACCCATCTTTTCTCTGGGGCCAACGTCCTGACTTTC. It translates to CSVLGGTHLFSGANVLTF.

This clonotype was picked up many times. The chain uses TRBV10-3 and TRBJ2-1, with 7 bases identical to TRBD2. This CDR3 region has 15 residues. V dropped 3 bases and J dropped 1; count of bases not matched to a gene: 3. CDR1 is ENHRY, CDR2 SYGVKD, per germline. In nucleotides, the CDR3 is TGTGCCATCAGTGAAGGGACTACTTCCTACAATGAGCAGTTCTTC. It is translated as CAISEGTTSYNEQFF.

This clonotype was seen a few times. The J gene is TRBJ2-7, the V gene TRBV29-1; 8 bases align to TRBD2. J lost 2 bases, V lost 7 bases, and 10 bases had no gene match. From germline, CDR1 is SQVTM and CDR2 ANQGSEA. CDR3 length equals 14 residues. For the CDR3, the DNA is TGCAGCGCCACAACCGGGACTAGAACCTACGAGCAGTACTTC. It codes for CSATTGTRTYEQYF.

The chain is built from TRBV4-1 and TRBJ2-7; no reliable D call. Trimming removed 1 base from V and 3 bases from J, with 13 bases in between. This CDR3 is 15 amino acids long. Per the germline V gene, CDR1 is MGHRA and CDR2 is YSYEKL. The chain's CDR3 is CASSQASDPFYEQYF. The CDR3 region has the DNA TGCGCCAGCAGCCAAGCCTCGGACCCTTTCTACGAGCAGTACTTC.

This clonotype has just a few counts. The V and J genes are TRBV29-1 and TRBJ2-2, with TRBD1 as a possible D gene (6 bases). V was shortened by 7 bases and J by 1 base, with 13 bases between the two germline ends. The CDR3 has 14 amino acids. The germline gives CDR1 SQVTM, CDR2 ANQGSEA. In DNA form, the CDR3 reads TGCAGCGCAACCCGGGACATGAACACCGGGGAGCTGTTTTTT. It translates to CSATRDMNTGELFF.

This clonotype came up a few times. The V call is TRBV6-5, the J call TRBJ1-1; 8 bases are shared with TRBD1. The CDR3 covers 14 residues. After removal of 2 bases from V and 10 bases from J, the junction contained 9 bases not matched to a gene. Germline lookup yields CDR1 MNHEY and CDR2 SVGAGI. In nucleotides, the CDR3 is TGTGCCAGCAGTTACCCGCGGCAACAGGGGGGAGCTTTCTTT. This gives the protein CASSYPRQQGGAFF.

The V call is TRBV9, the J call TRBJ2-5; 13 bases are shared with TRBD2. This CDR3 is 17 amino acids long. Germline CDR1 SGDLS, CDR2 YYNGEE. V trimming: 2 bases; J trimming: 2 bases; junction bases outside the gene matches: 6. In DNA, the CDR3 is TGTGCCAGCAGCGTCGGACTAGCGGGAGCCCCACAAGAGACCCAGTACTTC. It encodes CASSVGLAGAPQETQYF.

This clonotype was detected many times. This rearrangement joins TRBV6-5 to TRBJ2-1; D gene ambiguous. The CDR3 has 14 residues. Germline V gene data show CDR1 as MNHEY and CDR2 as SVGAGI. V gave up 4 bases and J gave up 4 bases, with 11 bases separating them. The CDR3 bases are TGTGCCAGCAGTTCCCCTGGGGTGTACAATGAGCAGTTCTTC. This translates into CASSSPGVYNEQFF.

The chain combines TRBV28 with TRBJ2-7, with TRBD1 matching 7 bases. The CDR3 covers 14 residues. CDR1 and CDR2 from the germline V gene are MDHEN and SYDVKM. J gave up 4 bases and V 4 bases, and 7 bases lay outside the gene matches. The CDR3 loop reads CASSSDRVAYEQYF. The CDR3 DNA sequence: TGTGCCAGCAGTTCCGACAGGGTGGCGTACGAGCAGTACTTC. Full variable domain (missing parts from reference TRBV28 and TRBJ2-7): DVKVTQSSRYLVKRTGEKVFLECVQDMDHENMFWYRQDPGLGLRLIYFSYDVKMKEKGDIPEGYSVSREKKERFSLILESASTNQTSMYLCASSSDRVAYEQYFGPGTRLTVT.

This clonotype was observed a few times. The chain combines TRBV5-1 with TRBJ2-5; a weak D match, TRBD2 (6 bases). Germline assignment: CDR1 SGHRS and CDR2 YFSETQ. The CDR3 covers 14 residues. V lost 0 bases and J 5 bases, leaving 11 bases between the germline ends. CDR3 in DNA: TGCGCCAGCAGCTTGGGTTCGGGGGACGAGACCCAGTACTTC. This sequence encodes CASSLGSGDETQYF.

J is TRBJ2-3 and V is TRBV29-1, with D perhaps matching TRBD2 (5 bases). From germline, CDR1 is SQVTM and CDR2 ANQGSEA. The length of the CDR3 is 16 residues. Trimming removed 6 bases from V and 0 bases from J, with 19 bases in between. The CDR3 reads CSVRPWWEYSTDTQYF. CDR3 nucleotides: TGCAGCGTCCGTCCCTGGTGGGAGTACAGCACAGATACGCAGTATTTT.